The 7 T cell receptor beta chains reported below all come from one sample, sequenced in a study of T cell responses to AZD1222 COVID-19 vaccine. Clones were sequenced by immunoSEQ multiplex PCR, and TCRdb holds only the in-frame ones, with some missing. Here the sample spans roughly 65,000 clones, approximately 91% being singletons. The material was peripheral blood, obtained on day 0 of AZD1222 vaccination. The receptors stem from an adult in good health.

The CDR3 spells CASSQGAQVGSGNTIYF. As DNA, the CDR3 is TGTGCCAGCAGTCAGGGGGCCCAGGTGGGCTCTGGAAACACCATATATTTT. The chain joins TRBV6-6 to TRBJ1-3; 8 nucleotides line up with TRBD1. Germline V gives CDR1 MNHNY, CDR2 SVGAGI (reference sequence). V trimming: 5 bases; J trimming: 0 bases; junction bases outside the gene matches: 9. The CDR3 runs to 17 residues.

The chain carries TRBV19 and TRBJ1-6; TRBD1 might be the D (5 bases). V was clipped by 8 bases and J by 5 bases, with 10 bases between them. Germline V gene data show CDR1 as LNHDA and CDR2 as SQIVND (reference sequence). The CDR3 loop spans 13 amino acids. CDR3 region: CASLGLHNSPLHF. CDR3 coding DNA: TGTGCCAGTCTGGGACTGCATAATTCACCCCTCCACTTT. Drawing the rest from reference TRBV19 and TRBJ1-6, the complete variable domain is DGGITQSPKYLFRKEGQNVTLSCEQNLNHDAMYWYRQDPGQGLRLIYYSQIVNDFQKGDIAEGYSVSREKKESFPLTVTSAQKNPTAFYLCASLGLHNSPLHFGNGTRLTVT.

This sequence joins TRBV6-1 and TRBJ2-7; the D call may be TRBD1 or TRBD2 (6 bases each). The germline V gene has CDR1 MNHNS and CDR2 SASEGT. V gave up 0 bases and J gave up 2 bases, with 17 bases separating them. CDR3 length: 17 residues. The CDR3 reads CASSEAQQGREPYEQYF. CDR3 coding DNA: TGTGCCAGCAGTGAAGCGCAACAGGGTCGGGAGCCCTACGAGCAGTACTTC.

The chain is built from TRBV30 and TRBJ1-5; 9 bases map to TRBD1. Germline assignment: CDR1 GTSNPN and CDR2 SVGIG (reference sequence). Germline trimming cut 0 bases from V and 2 bases from J; bases unmatched to any gene: 2. CDR3 length equals 15 residues. The CDR3 DNA is TGTGCCTGGAGTGTACAGGGGGCCGGCAATCAGCCCCAGCATTTT. Translation gives CAWSVQGAGNQPQHF.

The genes are TRBV12-3 or TRBV12-4 and TRBJ2-7; the D is unclear. V shed 3 bases and J shed 3 bases, with 6 bases lying between them. This CDR3 contains 12 residues. The CDR3 nucleotides are TGTGCCAGCAGTTTTTATGGCTACGAGCAGTACTTC. Encoded protein: CASSFYGYEQYF.

The chain has TRBV5-1 and TRBJ2-7; 8 nucleotides line up with TRBD1. This CDR3 is 16 amino acids long. The germline gives CDR1 SGHRS, CDR2 YFSETQ. J gave up 3 bases and V 5 bases, and 13 bases lay outside the gene matches. CDR3 loop: CASRRTGSGLDYEQYF. CDR3 sequence (DNA): TGCGCCAGCAGGAGGACAGGGAGTGGTTTGGACTACGAGCAGTACTTC.

This chain uses TRBV7-6 with TRBJ2-5; 9 bases agree with TRBD2. V gave up 3 bases and J gave up 5 bases; unmatched junction bases: 7. The CDR3 runs 15 residues. The germline V gene encodes CDR1 SGHVS and CDR2 FNYEAQ. The CDR3 nucleotides read TGTGCCAGCAGCTTGACTAGCGGAGGACGGGAGACCCAGTACTTC. The encoded protein is CASSLTSGGRETQYF.